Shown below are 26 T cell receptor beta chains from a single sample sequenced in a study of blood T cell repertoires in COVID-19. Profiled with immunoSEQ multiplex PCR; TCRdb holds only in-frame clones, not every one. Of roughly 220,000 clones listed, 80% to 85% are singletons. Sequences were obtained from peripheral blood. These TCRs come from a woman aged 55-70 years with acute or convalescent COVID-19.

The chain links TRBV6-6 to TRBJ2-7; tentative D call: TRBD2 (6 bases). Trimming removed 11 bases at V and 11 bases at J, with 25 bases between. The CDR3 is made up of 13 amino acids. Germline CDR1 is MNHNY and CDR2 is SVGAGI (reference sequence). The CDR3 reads CASSGGAPKKEYF. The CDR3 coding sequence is TGTGCCTCCTCGGGCGGGGCTCCCAAAAAGGAGTACTTC.

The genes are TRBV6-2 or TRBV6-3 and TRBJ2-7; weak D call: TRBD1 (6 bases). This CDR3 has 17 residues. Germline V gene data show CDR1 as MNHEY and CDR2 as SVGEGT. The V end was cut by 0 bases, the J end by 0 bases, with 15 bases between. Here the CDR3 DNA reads TGTGCCAGCAGTTACTCCCATGGAGGACAGTCCTCCTACGAGCAGTACTTC. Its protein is CASSYSHGGQSSYEQYF.

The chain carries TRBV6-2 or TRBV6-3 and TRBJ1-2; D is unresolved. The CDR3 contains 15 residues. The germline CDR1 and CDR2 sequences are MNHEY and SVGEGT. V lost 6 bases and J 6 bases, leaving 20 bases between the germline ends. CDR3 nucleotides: TGTGCCAGCAGCCTACCATCAGAAAAGTATCATGGCTACACCTTC. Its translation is CASSLPSEKYHGYTF.

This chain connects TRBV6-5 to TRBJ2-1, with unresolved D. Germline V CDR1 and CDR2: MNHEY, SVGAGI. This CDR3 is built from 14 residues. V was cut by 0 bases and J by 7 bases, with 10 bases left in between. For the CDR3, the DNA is TGTGCCAGCAGTTACTCGAATCGGGTTAATGAGCAGTTCTTC. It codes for CASSYSNRVNEQFF.

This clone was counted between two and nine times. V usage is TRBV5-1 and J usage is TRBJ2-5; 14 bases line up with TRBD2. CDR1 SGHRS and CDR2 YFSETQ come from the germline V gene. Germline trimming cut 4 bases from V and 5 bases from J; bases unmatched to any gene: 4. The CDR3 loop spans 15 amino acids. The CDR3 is CASSPGLAGGETQYF. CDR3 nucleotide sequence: TGCGCCAGCAGCCCTGGACTAGCGGGGGGTGAGACCCAGTACTTC.

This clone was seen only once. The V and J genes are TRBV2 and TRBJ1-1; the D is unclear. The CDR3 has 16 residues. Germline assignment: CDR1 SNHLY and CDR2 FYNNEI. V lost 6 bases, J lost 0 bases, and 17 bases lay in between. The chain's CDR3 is CASRLEGSGVNTEAFF. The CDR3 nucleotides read TGTGCCAGCAGACTGGAGGGTAGTGGCGTGAACACTGAAGCTTTCTTT.

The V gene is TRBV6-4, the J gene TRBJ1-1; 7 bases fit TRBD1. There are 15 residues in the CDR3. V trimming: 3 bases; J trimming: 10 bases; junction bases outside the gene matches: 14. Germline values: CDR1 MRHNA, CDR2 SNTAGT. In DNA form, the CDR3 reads TGTGCCAGCAGTGAAACGGTGGCAGGGGGAGCGCTAGCTTTCTTT. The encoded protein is CASSETVAGGALAFF.

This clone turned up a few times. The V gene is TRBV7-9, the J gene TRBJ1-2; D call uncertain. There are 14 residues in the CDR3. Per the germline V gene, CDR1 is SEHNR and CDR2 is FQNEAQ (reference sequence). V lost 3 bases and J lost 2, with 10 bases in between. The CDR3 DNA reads TGTGCCAGCAGCTTTGACACACCGAACTATGGCTACACCTTC. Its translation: CASSFDTPNYGYTF.

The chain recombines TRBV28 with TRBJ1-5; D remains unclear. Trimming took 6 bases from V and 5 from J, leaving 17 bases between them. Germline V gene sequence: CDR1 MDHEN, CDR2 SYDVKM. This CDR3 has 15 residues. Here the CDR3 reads CASSLPQDGYQPQHF. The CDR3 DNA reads TGTGCCAGCAGCCTCCCCCAGGATGGCTATCAGCCCCAGCATTTT.

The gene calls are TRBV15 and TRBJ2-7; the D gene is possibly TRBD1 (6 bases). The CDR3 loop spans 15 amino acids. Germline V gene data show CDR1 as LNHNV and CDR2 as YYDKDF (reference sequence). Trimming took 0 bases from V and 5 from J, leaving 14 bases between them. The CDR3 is CATSRDPGQQNEQYF. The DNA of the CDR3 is TGTGCCACCAGCAGAGACCCGGGACAACAGAACGAGCAGTACTTC.

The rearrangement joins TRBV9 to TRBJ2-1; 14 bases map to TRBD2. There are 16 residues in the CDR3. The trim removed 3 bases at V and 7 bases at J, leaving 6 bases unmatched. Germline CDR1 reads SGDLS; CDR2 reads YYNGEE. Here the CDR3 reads CASSARLAGGMNEQFF. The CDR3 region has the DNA TGTGCCAGCAGCGCGCGACTAGCGGGGGGGATGAATGAGCAGTTCTTC.

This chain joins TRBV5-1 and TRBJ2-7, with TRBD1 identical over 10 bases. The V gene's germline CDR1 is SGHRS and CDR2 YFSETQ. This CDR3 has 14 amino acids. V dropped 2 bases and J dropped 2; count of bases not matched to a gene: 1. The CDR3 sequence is CASSFGTGAYEQYF. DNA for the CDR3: TGCGCCAGCAGCTTCGGGACAGGGGCCTACGAGCAGTACTTC.

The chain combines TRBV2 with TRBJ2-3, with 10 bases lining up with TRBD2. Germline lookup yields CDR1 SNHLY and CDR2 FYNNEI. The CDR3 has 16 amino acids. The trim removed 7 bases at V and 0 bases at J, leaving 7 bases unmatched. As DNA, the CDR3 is TGTGCCAGCAACGGAGCGGGGGGGTTCAGCACAGATACGCAGTATTTT. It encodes CASNGAGGFSTDTQYF.

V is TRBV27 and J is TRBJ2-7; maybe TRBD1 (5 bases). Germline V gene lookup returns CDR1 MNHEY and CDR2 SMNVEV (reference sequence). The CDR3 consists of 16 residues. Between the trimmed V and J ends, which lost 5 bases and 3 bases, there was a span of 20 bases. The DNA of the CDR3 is TGTGCCAGCAGTCCGCCAACAGGCAATAAGGTCTACGAGCAGTACTTC. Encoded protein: CASSPPTGNKVYEQYF.

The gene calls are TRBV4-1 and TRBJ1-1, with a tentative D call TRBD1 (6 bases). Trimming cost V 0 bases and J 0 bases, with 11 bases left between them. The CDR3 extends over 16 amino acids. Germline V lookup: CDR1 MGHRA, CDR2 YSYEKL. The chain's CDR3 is CASSQELGQLNTEAFF. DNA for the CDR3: TGCGCCAGCAGCCAAGAATTAGGACAGTTGAACACTGAAGCTTTCTTT.

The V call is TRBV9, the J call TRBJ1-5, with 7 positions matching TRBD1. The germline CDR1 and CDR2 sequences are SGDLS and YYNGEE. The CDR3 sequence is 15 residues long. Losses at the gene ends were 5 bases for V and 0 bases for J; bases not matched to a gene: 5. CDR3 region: CASSKTGFSNQPQHF. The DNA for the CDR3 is TGTGCCAGCAGTAAGACAGGGTTTAGCAATCAGCCCCAGCATTTT.

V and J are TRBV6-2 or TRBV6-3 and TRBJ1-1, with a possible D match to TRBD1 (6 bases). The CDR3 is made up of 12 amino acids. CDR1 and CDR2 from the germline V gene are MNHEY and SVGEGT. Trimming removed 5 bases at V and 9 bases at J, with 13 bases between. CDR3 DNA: TGTGCCAGCAGTCTCCATGGACAGAAAGCTTTCTTT. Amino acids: CASSLHGQKAFF.

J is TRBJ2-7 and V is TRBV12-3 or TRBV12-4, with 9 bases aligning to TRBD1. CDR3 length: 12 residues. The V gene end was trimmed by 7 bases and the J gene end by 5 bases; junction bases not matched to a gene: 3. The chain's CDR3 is CASTRTGDEQYF. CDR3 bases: TGTGCCAGCACACGGACAGGGGACGAGCAGTACTTC.

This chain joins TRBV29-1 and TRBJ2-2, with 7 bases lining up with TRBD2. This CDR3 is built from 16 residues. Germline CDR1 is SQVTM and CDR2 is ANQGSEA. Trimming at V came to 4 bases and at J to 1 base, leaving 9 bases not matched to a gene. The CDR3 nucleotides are TGCAGCGTTGCTCATTTAACGGGGGGGAACACCGGGGAGCTGTTTTTT. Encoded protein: CSVAHLTGGNTGELFF.

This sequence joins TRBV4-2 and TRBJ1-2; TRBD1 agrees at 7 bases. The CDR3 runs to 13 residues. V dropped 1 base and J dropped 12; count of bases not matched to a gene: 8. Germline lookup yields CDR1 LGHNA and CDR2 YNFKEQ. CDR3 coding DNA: TGTGCCAGCAGCCAAGGACAGGGAACTTTCGACACCTTC. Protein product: CASSQGQGTFDTF.

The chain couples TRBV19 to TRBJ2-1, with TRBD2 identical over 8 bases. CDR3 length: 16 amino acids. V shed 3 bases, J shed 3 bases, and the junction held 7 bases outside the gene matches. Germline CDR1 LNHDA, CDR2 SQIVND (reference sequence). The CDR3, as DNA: TGTGCCAGTAGTATGGGGTCGGGACTAGTCTACAATGAGCAGTTCTTC. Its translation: CASSMGSGLVYNEQFF.

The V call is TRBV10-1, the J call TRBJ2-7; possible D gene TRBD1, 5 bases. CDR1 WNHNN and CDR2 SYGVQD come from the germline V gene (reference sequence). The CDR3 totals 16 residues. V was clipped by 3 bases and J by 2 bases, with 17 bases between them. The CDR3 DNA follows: TGCGCCAGCAGTGATAGTAAGACAGTCGGTCCCTACGAGCAGTACTTC. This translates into CASSDSKTVGPYEQYF.

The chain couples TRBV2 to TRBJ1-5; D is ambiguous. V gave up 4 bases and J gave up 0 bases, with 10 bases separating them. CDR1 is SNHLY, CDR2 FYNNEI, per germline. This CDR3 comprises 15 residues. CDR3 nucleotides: TGTGCCAGCAGTGCGGGAATTTATAGCAATCAGCCCCAGCATTTT. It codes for CASSAGIYSNQPQHF.

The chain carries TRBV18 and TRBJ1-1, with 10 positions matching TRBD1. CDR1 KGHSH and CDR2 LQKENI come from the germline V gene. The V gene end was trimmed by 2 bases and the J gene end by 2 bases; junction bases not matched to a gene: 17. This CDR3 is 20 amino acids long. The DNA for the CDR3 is TGTGCCAGCTCACCAGGGTTCGCCGGGACAGGGGTTGGGGTTAACACTGAAGCTTTCTTT. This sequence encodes CASSPGFAGTGVGVNTEAFF.

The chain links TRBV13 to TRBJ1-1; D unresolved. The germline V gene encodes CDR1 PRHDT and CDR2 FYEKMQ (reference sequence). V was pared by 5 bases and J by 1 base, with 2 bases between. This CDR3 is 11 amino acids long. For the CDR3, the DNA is TGTGCCAGCAGCCGGAACACTGAAGCTTTCTTT. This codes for CASSRNTEAFF.

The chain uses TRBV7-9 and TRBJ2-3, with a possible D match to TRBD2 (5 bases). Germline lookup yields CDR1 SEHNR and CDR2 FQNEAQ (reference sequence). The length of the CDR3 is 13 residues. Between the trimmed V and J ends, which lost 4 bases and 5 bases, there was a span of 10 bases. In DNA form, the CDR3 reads TGTGCCAGCAGCTCCGGTCGGGGAGATACGCAGTATTTT. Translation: CASSSGRGDTQYF.